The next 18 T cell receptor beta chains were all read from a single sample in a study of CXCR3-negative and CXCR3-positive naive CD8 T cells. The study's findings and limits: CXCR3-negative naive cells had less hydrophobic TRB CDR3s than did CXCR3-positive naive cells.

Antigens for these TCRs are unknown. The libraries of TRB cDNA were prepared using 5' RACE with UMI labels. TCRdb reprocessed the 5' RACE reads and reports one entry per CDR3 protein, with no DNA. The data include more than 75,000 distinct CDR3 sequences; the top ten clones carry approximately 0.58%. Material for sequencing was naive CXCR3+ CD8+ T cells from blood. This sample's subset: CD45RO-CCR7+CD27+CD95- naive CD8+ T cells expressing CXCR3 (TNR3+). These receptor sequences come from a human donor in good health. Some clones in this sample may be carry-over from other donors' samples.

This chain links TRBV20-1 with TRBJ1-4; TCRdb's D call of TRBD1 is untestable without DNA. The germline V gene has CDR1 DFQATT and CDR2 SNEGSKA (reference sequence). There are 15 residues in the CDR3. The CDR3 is CSVEDREGGNEKLFF.

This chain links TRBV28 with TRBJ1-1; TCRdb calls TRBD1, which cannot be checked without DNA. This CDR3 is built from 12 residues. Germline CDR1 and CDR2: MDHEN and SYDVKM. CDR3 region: CASSHDSHEAFF. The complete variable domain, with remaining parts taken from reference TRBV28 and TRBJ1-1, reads DVKVTQSSRYLVKRTGEKVFLECVQDMDHENMFWYRQDPGLGLRLIYFSYDVKMKEKGDIPEGYSVSREKKERFSLILESASTNQTSMYLCASSHDSHEAFFGQGTRLTVV.

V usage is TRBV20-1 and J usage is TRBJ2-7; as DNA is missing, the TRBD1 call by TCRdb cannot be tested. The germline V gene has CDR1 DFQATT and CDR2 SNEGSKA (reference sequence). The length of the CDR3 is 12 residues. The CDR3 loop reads CSAPDRAGEQYF.

CDR3 protein: CASRDSAGELFF. The chain links TRBV6-5 to TRBJ2-2; TCRdb gives TRBD1 as the D gene, but with no DNA this cannot be confirmed. CDR3 length: 12 residues. Germline lookup yields CDR1 MNHEY and CDR2 SVGAGI.

The CDR3 spells CASSLALARQETQYF. The chain couples TRBV7-2 to TRBJ2-5. CDR3 size: 15 residues. Germline assignment: CDR1 SGHTA and CDR2 FQGNSA.

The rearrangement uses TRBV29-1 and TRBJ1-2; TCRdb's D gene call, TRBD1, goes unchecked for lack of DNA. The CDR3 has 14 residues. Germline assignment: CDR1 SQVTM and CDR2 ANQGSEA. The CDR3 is CSVGPGSRGNGYTF.

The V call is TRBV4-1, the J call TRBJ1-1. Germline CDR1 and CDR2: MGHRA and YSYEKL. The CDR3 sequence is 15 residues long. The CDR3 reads CASSQEGFMNTEAFF.

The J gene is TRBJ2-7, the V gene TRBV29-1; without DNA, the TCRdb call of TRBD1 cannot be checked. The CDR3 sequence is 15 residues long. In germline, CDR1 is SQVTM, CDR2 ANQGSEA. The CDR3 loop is CSVERAVETPYEQYF.

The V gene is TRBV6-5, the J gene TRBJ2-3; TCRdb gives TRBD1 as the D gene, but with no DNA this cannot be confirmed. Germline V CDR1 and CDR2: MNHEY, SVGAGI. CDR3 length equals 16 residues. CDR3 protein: CASSWGGGFNTDTQYF.

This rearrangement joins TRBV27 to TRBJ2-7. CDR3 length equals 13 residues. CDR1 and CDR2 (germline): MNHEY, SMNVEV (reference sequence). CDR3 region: CASSLSANYEQYF.

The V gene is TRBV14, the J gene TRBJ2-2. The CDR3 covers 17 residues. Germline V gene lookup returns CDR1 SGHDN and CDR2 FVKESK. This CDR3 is CASSQEVVVKGPGELFF.

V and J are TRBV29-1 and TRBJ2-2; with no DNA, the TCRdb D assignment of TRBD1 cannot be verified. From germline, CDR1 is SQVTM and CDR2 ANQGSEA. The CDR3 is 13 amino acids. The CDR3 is CSGGDPNTGELFF.

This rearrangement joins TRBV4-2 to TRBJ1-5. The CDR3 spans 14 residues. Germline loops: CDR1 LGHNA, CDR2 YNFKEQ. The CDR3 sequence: CASSQWTANQPQHF.

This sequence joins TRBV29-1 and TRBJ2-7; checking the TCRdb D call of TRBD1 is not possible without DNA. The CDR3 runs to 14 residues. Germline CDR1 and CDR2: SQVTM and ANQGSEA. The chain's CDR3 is CSVELGGLGYEQYF.

Here the CDR3 reads CASSLAISGGNGGYF. The chain couples TRBV5-1 to TRBJ2-3; the D call of TRBD2 rests on TCRdb alone, since no DNA is present to check it. This CDR3 is built from 15 residues. CDR1 and CDR2 from the germline V gene are SGHRS and YFSETQ.

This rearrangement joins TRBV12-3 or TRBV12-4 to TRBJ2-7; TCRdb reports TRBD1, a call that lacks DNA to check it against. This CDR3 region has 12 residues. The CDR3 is CASSPGGPEQYF.

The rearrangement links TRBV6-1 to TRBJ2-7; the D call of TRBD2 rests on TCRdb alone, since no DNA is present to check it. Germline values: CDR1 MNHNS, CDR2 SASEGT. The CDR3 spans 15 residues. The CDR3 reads CASSEAPGGPYEQYF.

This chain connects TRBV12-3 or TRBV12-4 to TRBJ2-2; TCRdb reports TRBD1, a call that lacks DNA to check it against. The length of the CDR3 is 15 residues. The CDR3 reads CASSSGTGAVGELFF.